This T cell receptor (beta chain) was recovered during a study of shared T cell receptors in the human thymus (dated by TCRdb to about 2021). Study-wide context: The study examined how the human thymus generates shared, self-reactive T-cell receptor alpha chains.

Preparation of the library involved the immunoSEQ multiplex PCR assay. This is the immuneACCESS table as TCRdb keeps it, with only in-frame sequences that have V and J called. A part of the clones is gone; compared with another copy, unresolved V genes explain less than half, and the rest is unexplained. This sample lists under 850,000 clones; roughly 88% were detected once. Of the sample, roughly 0.0097% falls within the top ten clones. The germline V gene specifies MDHEN as CDR1 and SYDVKM as CDR2. Between the V and J ends, shortened by 5 bases and 5 bases respectively, the junction contains 35 bases. The CDR3, cysteine through phenylalanine, is 21 amino acids long. CDR3 DNA only is kept here, 63 bases in frame from base 1. Of note for this clone: This receptor's antigen is unknown. The sample holds no much larger clone one base away, and base qualities are not on file.

These data also formed part of another study, on human thymus T cells. The second paper further reports: In Finland, the donors were immunologically healthy infants who were having open corrective cardiac surgery for congenital heart defects. Thymus tissue was collected as surgical resects that were removed during corrective cardiac surgery. V and J gene segment usage appeared biased in both thymic and peripheral blood repertoires. According to the related research, thymic TCR repertoires were highly overlapping among unrelated individuals. The study used under 10 infant thymus samples plus four related peripheral blood samples to characterize TCR alpha and beta repertoires. Donor ages ranging from about 7 to 250 days were recorded, and several male and a couple of female infants were included in the cohort. Thymocytes were freed from the tissue by mechanical means and kept at -70 degrees C as pellets of roughly 9-34 million cells. A QIAsymphony instrument was used to extract genomic DNA from the frozen cell pellets. TCRB and TCRAD loci were amplified from a standardized quantity of quality-controlled genomic DNA using the immunoSEQ multiplex PCR assay. The V(D)J region was spanned by amplicons of a length sufficient to cover the CDR3 and to identify V and J genes. The amplicons were sequenced on an Illumina platform via the commercial immunoSEQ service. Primer bias and sequencing errors were corrected as previously described, and TCRAD and TCRB definitions were based on the IMGT database. immunoSEQ Analyzer 3.0 and VDJTools were used for repertoire analysis, which covered basic statistics, V/J segment usage, diversity estimates, rarefaction and pairwise overlap. Diversity was estimated with Chao1, ChaoE, Efron-Thisted, Shannon and inverse Simpson indices, and also on datasets down-sampled to the smallest sample. Repertoire overlap was determined by strict matching of CDR3 nucleotide sequence, V gene and J gene, and Jaccard-based multidimensional scaling clustering was applied. On average, thymus samples gave 800,000 or so unique TCRB clonotypes, whereas blood samples gave about 84,000.

This TCR derives from a boy in the first two years of life with a congenital heart defect. Donor details come from another sample of the same person, matched by shared clones. Sequencing was performed on thymocytes. The chain links TRBV28 with TRBJ2-3; tentative D gene TRBD1, with 7 bases matching. Read as DNA, the sequence is TGTGCCAGCAGTCCCCGGGACAGACAACCTGGGGTAACGGGAGTGGAAGATACGCAGTATTTT. Translated, this is CASSPRDRQPGVTGVEDTQYF. Beyond the CDR3, the reference TRBV28 and TRBJ2-3 genes provide the residues; the full variable domain reads: DVKVTQSSRYLVKRTGEKVFLECVQDMDHENMFWYRQDPGLGLRLIYFSYDVKMKEKGDIPEGYSVSREKKERFSLILESASTNQTSMYLCASSPRDRQPGVTGVEDTQYFGPGTRLTVL.